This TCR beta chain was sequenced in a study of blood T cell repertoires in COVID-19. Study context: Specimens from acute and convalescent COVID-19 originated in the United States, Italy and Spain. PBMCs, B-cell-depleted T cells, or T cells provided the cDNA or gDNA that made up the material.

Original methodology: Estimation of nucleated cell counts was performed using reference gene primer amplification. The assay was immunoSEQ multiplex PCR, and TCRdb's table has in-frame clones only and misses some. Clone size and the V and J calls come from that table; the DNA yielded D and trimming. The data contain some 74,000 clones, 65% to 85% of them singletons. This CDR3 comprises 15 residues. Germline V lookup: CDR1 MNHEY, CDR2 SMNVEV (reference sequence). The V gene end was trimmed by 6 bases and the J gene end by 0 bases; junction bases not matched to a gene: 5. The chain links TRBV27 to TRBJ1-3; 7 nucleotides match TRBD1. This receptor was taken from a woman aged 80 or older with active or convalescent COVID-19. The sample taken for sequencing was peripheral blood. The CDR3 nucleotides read TGTGCCAGCAGCCGAACAGGGGACTCTGGAAACACCATATATTTT. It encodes CASSRTGDSGNTIYF.